The source of this T cell receptor (beta chain) is a study of T cell changes during pregnancy in multiple sclerosis. Germline V gives CDR1 SGDLS, CDR2 YYNGEE. This CDR3 comprises 15 residues. The ends were cut back, 0 bases at V and 0 bases at J, with 9 bases in the middle. This clone was detected only a few times. The data were produced by immunoSEQ multiplex PCR, yet TCRdb's version contains in-frame clones alone and is incomplete. The sample has just under 100,000 clones; 85% to 95% are singletons. This clonotype originated in a female donor with multiple sclerosis, enrolled in a pregnancy study. This chain links TRBV9 with TRBJ1-2; D call uncertain. The source material was peripheral blood, sampled after pregnancy. The CDR3 region is CASSVVGSANYGYTF. The DNA for the CDR3 is TGTGCCAGCAGCGTAGTAGGCAGCGCTAACTATGGCTACACCTTC.